Listed below are T cell receptor beta chains from one sample, sequenced in a study of cytomegalovirus exposure and HLA in healthy donors. Clones were sequenced by immunoSEQ multiplex PCR, and TCRdb holds only the in-frame ones, with some missing. The data show about 120,000 clones, about three quarters seen once. The sequencing sample was made of PBMCs. All receptors come from a woman aged 40 to 49 in good health and CMV-seropositive. CDR3s include the opening cysteine and the closing phenylalanine or tryptophan. The D gene is left open where the match is weak. Expanded clones are given a class, and other clones once, few, many or no size at all.

D gene	V gene	CDR3 length	clone size	J gene	CDR3 DNA	CDR3 protein
.	TRBV6-1	15	.	TRBJ1-1	TGTGCCAGCAGTGAAGCTGGGGGCAAGGCCACTGAAGCTTTCTTT	CASSEAGGKATEAFF
TRBD2	TRBV14	17	.	TRBJ2-5	TGTGCCAGCAGCCCGGGGACTAGCGGACCTTTCCAAGAGACCCAGTACTTC	CASSPGTSGPFQETQYF
.	TRBV7-8	13	.	TRBJ2-5	TGTGCCAGCAGCGCGGAGAGGTATGAGACCCAGTACTTC	CASSAERYETQYF
.	TRBV5-1	16	.	TRBJ2-1	TGCGCCAGCAATTCAGCAGTCGCGCCCTACGGGGGTGAGCAGTTCTTC	CASNSAVAPYGGEQFF
.	TRBV10-3	17	.	TRBJ1-4	TGTGCCATCATTGGGTTGATGGTACGGGGTAAAAATGAAAAACTGTTTTTT	CAIIGLMVRGKNEKLFF
TRBD1	TRBV6-1	15	.	TRBJ1-2	TGTGCCAGCAGTCGTGGACAGGGGCTCGGCTATGGCTACACCTTC	CASSRGQGLGYGYTF
TRBD1	TRBV10-3	16	.	TRBJ1-2	TGTGCCATCAGTGACTCCCGACAGGGCCGGAACTATGGCTACACCTTC	CAISDSRQGRNYGYTF
TRBD1	TRBV18	13	few	TRBJ1-1	TGTGCCAGCTTGCAGGGGGCGGACACTGAAGCTTTCTTT	CASLQGADTEAFF
TRBD1	TRBV13	15	.	TRBJ1-1	TGTGCCAGCAGTCCAACCTGGGACAGGGGACCTGAAGCTTTCTTT	CASSPTWDRGPEAFF
.	TRBV6-5	14	.	TRBJ1-1	TGTGCCAGCAGTTTGAGGGCCTCGAACACTGAAGCTTTCTTT	CASSLRASNTEAFF
.	TRBV29-1	15	.	TRBJ2-7	TGCAGCGTTGCTGGGTACGGACAGAAGTACTACGAGCAGTACTTC	CSVAGYGQKYYEQYF
.	TRBV19	12	.	TRBJ2-5	TGTGCCAGTAGTTTCAATTCAGGGACCCAGTACTTC	CASSFNSGTQYF
.	TRBV7-7	17	.	TRBJ1-3	TGTGCTAGCAGCTTAGTTGCGGACAGCCCGTCTGGAAACACCATATATTTT	CASSLVADSPSGNTIYF
.	TRBV11-2	14	.	TRBJ2-7	TGTGCCAGCAGCTTACCGGGGTATTGGAACGAGCAGTACTTC	CASSLPGYWNEQYF
TRBD2	TRBV7-8	19	.	TRBJ2-3	TGTGCCAGCAGCCCTAGACTAGCGGGAGGTTTTTCTAGCACAGATACGCAGTATTTT	CASSPRLAGGFSSTDTQYF
.	TRBV6-5	13	.	TRBJ1-2	TGTGCCAGCAGAGTTGGGCTTAACTATGGCTACACCTTC	CASRVGLNYGYTF
TRBD1	TRBV11-2	14	.	TRBJ2-5	TGTGCCAGCAGCAACCGGACAGGGCGGGAGACCCAGTACTTC	CASSNRTGRETQYF
TRBD1	TRBV7-2	17	.	TRBJ1-5	TGTGCCAGCAGCTTATGGCCCAGGGGGGCGGTCAATCAGCCCCAGCATTTT	CASSLWPRGAVNQPQHF
.	TRBV6-6	14	.	TRBJ1-4	TGTGCCAGCAGTTACAGGCAGGGTAATGAAAAACTGTTTTTT	CASSYRQGNEKLFF
.	TRBV4-1	16	.	TRBJ2-4	TGCGCCAGCAGCCCAATGAACGGTCAGGGCAAAAACATTCAGTACTTC	CASSPMNGQGKNIQYF
.	TRBV7-3	14	.	TRBJ2-3	TGTGCCAGCAGCCCCGGTGGGGCATTGGATACGCAGTATTTT	CASSPGGALDTQYF
TRBD1	TRBV4-2	16	few	TRBJ2-7	TGTGCCAGCAGGGCAGGCGGGACAGGGAGCTCCTACGAGCAGTACTTC	CASRAGGTGSSYEQYF
TRBD1	TRBV27	15	.	TRBJ1-5	TGTGCCAGCAGTTTAGGGACAGGGGGCACTCAGCCCCAGCATTTT	CASSLGTGGTQPQHF
TRBD2	TRBV19	16	.	TRBJ2-1	TGTGCCAGTAGTCCTCGAGCGGGAGAAGCCTACAATGAGCAGTTCTTC	CASSPRAGEAYNEQFF
.	TRBV14	11	.	TRBJ2-7	TGTGCCAGCAGCCCCGGGCGGGGGCAGTACTTC	CASSPGRGQYF
.	TRBV19	17	.	TRBJ1-1	TGTGCCAGTAGTATTGGCGGGGGGAGGGTATGGAACACTGAAGCTTTCTTT	CASSIGGGRVWNTEAFF
TRBD2	TRBV25-1	14	.	TRBJ2-1	TGTGCCAGCAGGAAAACTAGCGCATACAATGAGCAGTTCTTC	CASRKTSAYNEQFF
TRBD2	TRBV7-3	16	.	TRBJ2-3	TGTGCCAGCAGCCCGACTAGCGGAGGTAGCACAGATACGCAGTATTTT	CASSPTSGGSTDTQYF
.	TRBV2	16	.	TRBJ1-2	TGTGCCAGCATCCCATTTCGAGCTGCGGGGGCAGGAGGCTACACCTTC	CASIPFRAAGAGGYTF
TRBD2	TRBV10-2	15	once	TRBJ2-3	TGCGCCAGCAGTGTAACAGCGGGGGTCCCAGATACGCAGTATTTT	CASSVTAGVPDTQYF
.	TRBV10-2	15	.	TRBJ1-5	TGCGCCAGCAGGGCCGCCGACAGAACCAATCAGCCCCAGCATTTT	CASRAADRTNQPQHF
TRBD2	TRBV25-1	13	once	TRBJ2-7	TGTGCCAGCAGGCGGGAGGCGTCCTACGAGCAGTACTTC	CASRREASYEQYF
.	TRBV10-3	14	.	TRBJ2-3	TGTGCCATCAGTGCGGGACAAGAGGAAGATACGCAGTATTTT	CAISAGQEEDTQYF
.	TRBV5-1	13	few	TRBJ2-3	TGCGCCAGCAGCTTGATGGGGGGAGATACGCAGTATTTT	CASSLMGGDTQYF
.	TRBV27	16	.	TRBJ1-3	TGTGCCAGCAGTTTATCCCCGGGTCTCTCTGGAAACACCATATATTTT	CASSLSPGLSGNTIYF
TRBD1	TRBV5-1	16	few	TRBJ1-1	TGCGCCAGCAGCACAGGGAAAGACAGGGTGAACACTGAAGCTTTCTTT	CASSTGKDRVNTEAFF
.	TRBV7-9	14	once	TRBJ2-1	TGTGCCAGCAGCTCGGACAACTCCTACAATGAGCAGTTCTTC	CASSSDNSYNEQFF
TRBD1	TRBV19	13	.	TRBJ2-4	TGTGCCAGTAGTATCCAGGGGGCGGACATTCAGTACTTC	CASSIQGADIQYF
TRBD2	TRBV6-4	16	.	TRBJ2-3	TGTGCCAGCAGTCGTGTACTAGCGGGAGAAGCAGATACGCAGTATTTT	CASSRVLAGEADTQYF
.	TRBV19	14	.	TRBJ1-6	TGTGCCAGTAGTATAGGGGCAGGTAATTCACCCCTCCACTTT	CASSIGAGNSPLHF
.	TRBV10-2	14	.	TRBJ1-5	TGCGCCAGCAGGGACGGGAGGAGCAATCAGCCCCAGCATTTT	CASRDGRSNQPQHF
.	TRBV5-1	16	.	TRBJ2-7	TGCGCCAGCAGCTTGGGAGGCCCACAGGGCCGGTACGAGCAGTACTTC	CASSLGGPQGRYEQYF
.	TRBV21-1	10	.	TRBJ2-4	TGTGCCAGCGTCAGGTGCCACCAGTACTTC	CASVRCHQYF
TRBD2	TRBV6-1	15	many	TRBJ2-7	TGTGCCAGCAGTGGAGCTAGCGGGAGCTCCTACGAGCAGTACTTC	CASSGASGSSYEQYF
.	TRBV6-5	12	.	TRBJ2-7	TGTGTCGCCCAGGCAGGGCCCTACGAGCAGTACTTC	CVAQAGPYEQYF
TRBD1	TRBV9	15	.	TRBJ1-3	TGTGCCAGCGGGCAGACTAAACAGGGGGGAAACACCATATATTTT	CASGQTKQGGNTIYF
.	TRBV5-1	15	.	TRBJ1-3	TGCGCCAGCAGCTTGGCCGGCGGGCTCGGAAACACCATATATTTT	CASSLAGGLGNTIYF
TRBD1	TRBV10-3	12	.	TRBJ1-2	TGTGCCATCATCGGACAGGGCGATGGCTACACCTTC	CAIIGQGDGYTF
.	TRBV2	16	.	TRBJ1-5	TGTGCCAGCAGTAACAAACAGGGAAGGCGCAATCAGCCCCAGCATTTT	CASSNKQGRRNQPQHF
.	TRBV19	15	once	TRBJ2-1	TGTGCCAGTAGTATTCGGCAGGGGCCGTACAATGAGCAGTTCTTC	CASSIRQGPYNEQFF
TRBD1	TRBV7-6	17	.	TRBJ1-4	TGTGCCAGCAGCCGGATGATACAGGGGAGTACTAATGAAAAACTGTTTTTT	CASSRMIQGSTNEKLFF
.	TRBV7-2	14	.	TRBJ1-3	TGTGCCAGCAGCCCGGGACTCTCTGGAAACACCATATATTTT	CASSPGLSGNTIYF